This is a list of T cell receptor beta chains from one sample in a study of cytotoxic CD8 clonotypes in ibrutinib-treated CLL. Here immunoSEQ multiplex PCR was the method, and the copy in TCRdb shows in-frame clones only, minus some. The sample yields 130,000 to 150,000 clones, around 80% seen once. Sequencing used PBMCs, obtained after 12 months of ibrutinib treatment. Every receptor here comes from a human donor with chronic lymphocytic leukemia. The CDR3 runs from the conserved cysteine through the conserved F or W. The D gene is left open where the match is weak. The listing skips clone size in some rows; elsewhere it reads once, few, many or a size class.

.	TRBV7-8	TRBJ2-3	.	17	CASSLTPGLLRTDTQYF	TGTGCCAGCAGCTTAACCCCGGGACTTCTCCGCACAGATACGCAGTATTTT
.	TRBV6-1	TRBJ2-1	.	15	CASSEAGLAYNEQFF	TGTGCCAGCAGTGAAGCGGGGCTAGCATACAATGAGCAGTTCTTC
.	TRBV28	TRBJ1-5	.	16	CASSLSPGNSNQPQHF	TGTGCCAGCAGTTTATCCCCGGGGAATAGCAATCAGCCCCAGCATTTT
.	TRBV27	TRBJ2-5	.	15	CASSLYGGGYETQYF	TGTGCCAGCAGTTTATATGGGGGAGGTTATGAGACCCAGTACTTC
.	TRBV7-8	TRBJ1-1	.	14	CASSFRVPATEAFF	TGTGCCAGCAGCTTCAGGGTGCCAGCCACTGAAGCTTTCTTT
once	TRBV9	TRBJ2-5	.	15	CASSVAGAVQETQYF	TGTGCCAGCAGCGTAGCCGGGGCTGTACAAGAGACCCAGTACTTC
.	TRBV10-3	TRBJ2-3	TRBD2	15	CAIRLAGENTDTQYF	TGTGCCATCAGGCTAGCGGGAGAAAACACAGATACGCAGTATTTT
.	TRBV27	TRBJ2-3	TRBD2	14	CASMRTSTTDTQYF	TGTGCCAGCATGCGGACTAGCACCACAGATACGCAGTATTTT
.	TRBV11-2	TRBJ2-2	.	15	CASSRTETNTGELFF	TGTGCCAGCAGCCGGACAGAAACTAACACCGGGGAGCTGTTTTTT
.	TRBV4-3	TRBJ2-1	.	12	CASSPGGRKQFF	TGCGCCAGCAGCCCTGGAGGGCGAAAGCAGTTCTTC
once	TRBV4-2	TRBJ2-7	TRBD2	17	CASSHPGLAGGRNEQYF	TGTGCCAGCAGCCACCCGGGACTAGCGGGAGGTAGAAACGAGCAGTACTTC
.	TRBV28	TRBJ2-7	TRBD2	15	CASSLHLLAGYEQYF	TGTGCCAGCAGTTTGCATCTACTAGCGGGCTACGAGCAGTACTTC
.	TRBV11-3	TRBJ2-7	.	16	CASSLGVGAEPSEQYF	TGTGCCAGCAGCTTAGGAGTAGGGGCCGAACCGTCCGAGCAGTACTTC
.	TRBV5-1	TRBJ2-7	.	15	CASSFQGGSGDEQYF	TGCGCCAGCAGCTTCCAGGGTGGGTCGGGAGACGAGCAGTACTTC
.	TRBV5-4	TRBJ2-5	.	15	CASSFREGARETQYF	TGTGCCAGCAGCTTTAGGGAAGGGGCGAGGGAGACCCAGTACTTC
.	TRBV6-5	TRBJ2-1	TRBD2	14	CASSPGTSGYEQFF	TGTGCCAGCAGTCCCGGGACTAGCGGGTATGAGCAGTTCTTC
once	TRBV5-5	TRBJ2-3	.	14	CASSFWQFTDTQYF	TGTGCCAGCAGCTTTTGGCAGTTCACAGATACGCAGTATTTT
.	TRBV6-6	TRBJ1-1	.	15	CAPALGLSKDTEAFF	TGTGCCCCAGCATTGGGGCTGAGTAAGGACACTGAAGCTTTCTTT
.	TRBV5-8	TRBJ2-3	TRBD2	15	CASSLFGSGADTQYF	TGTGCCAGCAGCTTGTTTGGTAGCGGGGCAGATACGCAGTATTTT
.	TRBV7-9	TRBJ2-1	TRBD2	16	CASSLAMTSGSDEQFF	TGTGCCAGCAGCTTAGCGATGACTAGCGGGAGTGATGAGCAGTTCTTC
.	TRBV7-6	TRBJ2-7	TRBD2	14	CASRERELHYEQYF	TGTGCCAGCAGGGAGCGGGAGCTCCACTACGAGCAGTACTTC
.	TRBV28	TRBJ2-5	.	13	CASSLGRLETQYF	TGTGCCAGCAGTTTGGGGAGGCTCGAGACCCAGTACTTC
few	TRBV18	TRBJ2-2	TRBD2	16	CASSPGLAGLTGELFF	TGTGCCAGCTCACCCGGACTAGCGGGACTCACCGGGGAGCTGTTTTTT
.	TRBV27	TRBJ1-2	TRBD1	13	CASSFTGGRGYTF	TGTGCCAGCAGTTTTACAGGGGGACGGGGCTACACCTTC
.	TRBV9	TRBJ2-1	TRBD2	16	CASSVVSGRGLNEQFF	TGTGCCAGCAGCGTAGTTTCCGGGAGGGGATTGAATGAGCAGTTCTTC
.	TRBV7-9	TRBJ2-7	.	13	CASSLSDLYEQYF	TGTGCCAGCAGCTTAAGCGACCTCTACGAGCAGTACTTC
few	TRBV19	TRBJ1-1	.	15	CASRGFIKVNTEAFF	TGTGCCAGTAGAGGGTTCATAAAGGTTAACACTGAAGCTTTCTTT
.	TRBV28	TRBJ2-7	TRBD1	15	CASSQGQGVSYEQYF	TGTGCCAGCAGCCAAGGACAGGGGGTCTCCTACGAGCAGTACTTC
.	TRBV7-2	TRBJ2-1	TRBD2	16	CASSKTGTSGRNEQFF	TGTGCCAGCAGCAAAACCGGGACTAGCGGGAGGAATGAGCAGTTCTTC
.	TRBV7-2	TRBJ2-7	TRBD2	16	CASSQLVRDYSYEQYF	TGTGCCAGCAGCCAGCTAGTCCGGGACTACTCCTACGAGCAGTACTTC
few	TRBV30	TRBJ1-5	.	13	CAWERGEDQPQHF	TGTGCCTGGGAGCGGGGGGAGGATCAGCCCCAGCATTTT
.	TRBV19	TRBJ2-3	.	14	CVSSGWTGTDTQYF	TGTGTCAGTAGTGGATGGACAGGCACAGATACGCAGTATTTT
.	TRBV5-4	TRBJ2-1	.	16	CASSHRRGQRYNEQFF	TGTGCCAGCAGCCATCGCCGGGGGCAGAGATACAATGAGCAGTTCTTC
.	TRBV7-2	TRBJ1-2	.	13	CASSYAGVYGYTF	TGTGCCAGCAGCTACGCGGGGGTCTATGGCTACACCTTC
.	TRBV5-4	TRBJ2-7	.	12	CASSVTAYEQYF	TGTGCCAGCAGCGTGACGGCCTACGAGCAGTACTTC
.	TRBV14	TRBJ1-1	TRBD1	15	CASSRAGTGGTEAFF	TGTGCCAGCAGCCGAGCCGGGACAGGGGGGACTGAAGCTTTCTTT
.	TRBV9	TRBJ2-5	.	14	CASSPSGGKETQYF	TGTGCCAGCAGCCCAAGTGGTGGGAAAGAGACCCAGTACTTC
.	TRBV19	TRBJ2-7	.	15	CASSIVVGGSAEQYF	TGTGCCAGTAGTATAGTCGTTGGGGGGTCGGCCGAGCAGTACTTC
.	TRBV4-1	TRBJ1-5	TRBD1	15	CASSSRTGNNQPQHF	TGCGCCAGCAGCTCACGGACAGGGAACAATCAGCCCCAGCATTTT
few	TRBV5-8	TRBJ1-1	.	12	CASSLVAVEAFF	TGTGCCAGCAGCTTGGTGGCGGTTGAAGCTTTCTTT
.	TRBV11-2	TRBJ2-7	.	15	CASSPVVRGPYEQYF	TGTGCCAGCAGCCCAGTTGTGCGAGGACCCTACGAGCAGTACTTC
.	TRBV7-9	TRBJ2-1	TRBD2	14	CASRTSGRSDEQFF	TGTGCCAGCCGCACTAGCGGGAGGTCCGATGAGCAGTTCTTC
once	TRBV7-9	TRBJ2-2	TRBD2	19	CASSLGLAGGPTNTGELFF	TGTGCCAGCAGCTTAGGATTAGCGGGAGGACCAACGAACACCGGGGAGCTGTTTTTT
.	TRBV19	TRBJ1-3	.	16	CASTDPGDYSGNTIYF	TGTGCCAGTACCGATCCAGGGGATTACTCTGGAAACACCATATATTTT
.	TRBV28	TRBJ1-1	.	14	CASSFQRRNTEAFF	TGTGCCAGCAGTTTCCAACGGCGGAACACTGAAGCTTTCTTT
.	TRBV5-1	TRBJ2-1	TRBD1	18	CASSSNGATGSSYNEQFF	TGCGCCAGCAGCTCCAATGGGGCGACAGGGAGCTCCTACAATGAGCAGTTCTTC
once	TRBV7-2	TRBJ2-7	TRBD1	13	CASSPQGAGEQYF	TGTGCCAGCAGCCCGCAGGGGGCAGGGGAGCAGTACTTC
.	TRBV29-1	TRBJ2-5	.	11	CSVGSMETQYF	TGCAGCGTTGGGAGTATGGAGACCCAGTACTTC
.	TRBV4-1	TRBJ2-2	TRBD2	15	CASSSAGGDTGELFF	TGCGCCAGCAGCTCAGCGGGAGGTGACACCGGGGAGCTGTTTTTT
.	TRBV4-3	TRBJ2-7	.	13	CASSLDGPSEQYF	TGCGCCAGCAGCCTCGACGGCCCCAGTGAGCAGTACTTC
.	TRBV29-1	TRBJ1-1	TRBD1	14	CSVERVDRGTEAFF	TGCAGCGTTGAGAGGGTTGACAGGGGGACTGAAGCTTTCTTT
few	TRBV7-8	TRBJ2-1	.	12	CASSHTRNEQFF	TGTGCCAGCAGCCACACTAGGAATGAGCAGTTCTTC
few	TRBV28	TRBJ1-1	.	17	CASSIQGWGLANTEAFF	TGTGCCAGCAGTATTCAGGGTTGGGGCCTAGCTAACACTGAAGCTTTCTTT
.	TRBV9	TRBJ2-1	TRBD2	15	CASSTSGRAGNEQFF	TGTGCCAGCAGCACAAGCGGGAGGGCGGGGAATGAGCAGTTCTTC